Only one count was recorded for the clone carrying this T cell receptor (beta chain). The record originates from a study of blood T cell repertoires in COVID-19. Residents of about 25 US areas, aged about 18 to 95 years, made up the participants. Produced via immunoSEQ multiplex PCR; TCRdb's table is partial and in-frame only. The table lists roughly 160,000 clones, over 75% of them singletons. This receptor was taken from a man between 50 and 59 years old who had recovered from COVID-19. The sequencing sample was made of PBMCs or T cells enriched from blood (not recorded which).

As DNA, the CDR3 is TGTGCCAGCAGTGTATGGCCGGGAGGTCCCAAAAACATTCAGTACTTC. Translating gives CASSVWPGGPKNIQYF. The chain recombines TRBV6-1 with TRBJ2-4; 7 bases fit TRBD2. This CDR3 comprises 16 residues. The germline gives CDR1 MNHNS, CDR2 SASEGT. V lost 4 bases, J lost 2 bases, and 8 bases stayed unmatched.